This TCR beta chain was retrieved from a study of blood T cells in healthy people across ages. Findings and limits, study-wide: Observed TCR beta diversity per million T cells went down as age went up. This fall followed a roughly linear course with age.

The sample holds a few counts of this clonotype. Its cognate antigen is unknown. Primed by a sample-barcoded 5' primer and a J-beta primer mix, a second PCR proceeded for roughly 6 to 12 cycles. Via MiXCR, TCRdb re-called the 5' RACE reads, giving one row per CDR3 protein. The sample includes 600,000 to 1,000,000 distinct CDR3 sequences, over 45% of them seen just once. The germline CDR1 and CDR2 sequences are SGHAT and FQNNGV. The V end lost 4 bases, the J end lost 3 bases, and 6 bases lay between the germline ends. The CDR3 covers 13 residues. Source material: blood. The chain recombines TRBV11-2 with TRBJ2-2; no clear D gene. The TCR comes from a man younger than 40 in good health. The CDR3: CASSSDYTGELFF. CDR3 DNA sequence: TGTGCCAGCAGCTCTGACTACACCGGGGAGCTGTTTTTT.